Below, one T cell receptor (beta chain) is given with its context. The trim removed 4 bases at V and 0 bases at J, leaving 4 bases unmatched. The length of the CDR3 is 15 residues. In germline, CDR1 is SGHRS, CDR2 YFSETQ. TCRdb keeps only in-frame clones here, not all; method: immunoSEQ multiplex PCR. The data contain 100,000 or so clones, more than 85% of them seen just once; the ten biggest clones take up around 0.29%. The source of the sample is a study of siplizumab effects on memory and regulatory T cells. The rearrangement links TRBV5-1 to TRBJ2-1, with TRBD1 matching over 7 bases. This sequence was found in a human donor in good health. Input material: CD4+ T cells sorted from blood. This chain's CDR3 is CASSATGSSYNEQFF. The CDR3 bases are TGCGCCAGCAGCGCGACAGGGAGCTCCTACAATGAGCAGTTCTTC.